This passage covers 14 T cell receptor beta chains from one sample sequenced in a study of shared clonotypes between healthy human individuals. Only in-frame clones appear in the TCRdb table, and some are missing; sequencing was by immunoSEQ multiplex PCR. The sample yields about 600,000 clones, just under 97% seen once. Cells designated naive CD8 were CD45RO-negative and were positively selected for CCR7, with terminally differentiated effector memory CD45RA+ cells excluded. Sequencing was carried out using naive CD8+ T cells sorted from blood. These receptors originate from a woman in her 30s in good health.

The V and J genes are TRBV7-9 and TRBJ2-3; a possible D gene is TRBD1 (6 bases). This CDR3 is built from 17 residues. Trimming shortened V by 1 base and J by 1 base, and 15 bases separated the two germline ends. The germline V gene has CDR1 SEHNR and CDR2 FQNEAQ (reference sequence). The CDR3 bases are TGTGCCAGCAGCTTAGGCGGCGGATCAGGGGGCACAGATACGCAGTATTTT. This translates into CASSLGGGSGGTDTQYF.

The rearrangement uses TRBV7-9 and TRBJ2-7; D may match TRBD1 or TRBD2 (5 bases each). Trimming shortened V by 10 bases and J by 3 bases, and 19 bases separated the two germline ends. Germline CDR1 SEHNR, CDR2 FQNEAQ (reference sequence). The CDR3 runs to 14 residues. The DNA of the CDR3 is TGTGCCATACAGCAAGGGGAGCGATACTACGAGCAGTACTTC. It is translated as CAIQQGERYYEQYF.

This chain links TRBV30 with TRBJ2-3, with D unclear. The CDR3 totals 14 residues. Trimming took off 8 bases at V and 0 bases at J, with 15 bases between the two ends. Germline CDR1 and CDR2: GTSNPN and SVGIG (reference sequence). The CDR3 is CATEKRPSTDTQYF. The CDR3 coding sequence is TGTGCCACGGAAAAGAGACCTAGCACAGATACGCAGTATTTT.

The chain has TRBV28 and TRBJ2-4; D not resolved. The CDR3 extends over 13 amino acids. The germline V and J ends were trimmed by 2 bases and 5 bases, with 7 bases remaining between them. Germline loops: CDR1 MDHEN, CDR2 SYDVKM. The CDR3 coding sequence is TGTGCCAGCAGTTTAGCGGTGGAAAACATTCAGTACTTC. Its protein is CASSLAVENIQYF.

The chain is built from TRBV4-1 and TRBJ2-7; a possible D gene is TRBD2 (5 bases). Germline V gives CDR1 MGHRA, CDR2 YSYEKL. The CDR3 has 14 amino acids. Deletions cut 1 base from V and 5 bases from J, with 12 bases between. The CDR3 loop is CASSQGLAPDEQYF. The CDR3 DNA reads TGCGCCAGCAGCCAAGGTCTAGCTCCAGACGAGCAGTACTTC.

The V call is TRBV6-1, the J call TRBJ1-2; 9 positions match TRBD1. Germline CDR1 and CDR2: MNHNS and SASEGT. The V gene end was trimmed by 4 bases and the J gene end by 4 bases; junction bases not matched to a gene: 10. The CDR3 is 16 residues long. The CDR3 loop is CASSAYRDRDIYGYTF. The CDR3 region has the DNA TGTGCCAGCAGTGCATACCGGGACAGGGATATCTATGGCTACACCTTC.

V gene TRBV27 combines with J gene TRBJ1-1; D not certain. This CDR3 spans 16 amino acids. Trimming left V 3 bases short and J 1 base short, with 15 bases between. In germline, CDR1 is MNHEY, CDR2 SMNVEV (reference sequence). The CDR3: CASSLGAGSANTEAFF. CDR3 DNA: TGTGCCAGCAGTTTGGGTGCGGGCAGTGCGAACACTGAAGCTTTCTTT.

V gene TRBV6-1 combines with J gene TRBJ2-1; D is undetermined. Germline V CDR1 and CDR2: MNHNS, SASEGT. The germline V and J ends were trimmed by 1 base and 9 bases, with 16 bases remaining between them. The CDR3 contains 15 residues. This CDR3 reads CASSEVTARGSEQFF. DNA for the CDR3: TGTGCCAGCAGTGAAGTCACAGCCAGAGGTAGTGAGCAGTTCTTC.

This clone was observed once. Different DNA sequences within this sample yield the same CDR3. This chain connects TRBV5-4 to TRBJ2-7; D ambiguous. V was pared by 0 bases and J by 2 bases, with 9 bases between. The germline gives CDR1 SGHNT, CDR2 YYREEE (reference sequence). This CDR3 region has 14 residues. CDR3 nucleotides: TGTGCCAGCAGCTTGGGTGACCGCACCTACGAGCAGTACTTC. Amino acids: CASSLGDRTYEQYF.

The CDR3 is CASSLGPGTITDTQYF. CDR3 DNA: TGTGCCAGCAGCTTGGGCCCGGGAACAATCACAGATACGCAGTATTTT. The J gene is TRBJ2-3, the V gene TRBV5-4; D is perhaps TRBD2 (5 bases). Germline V CDR1 and CDR2: SGHNT, YYREEE (reference sequence). CDR3 size: 16 residues. Trimming took off 0 bases at V and 2 bases at J, with 13 bases between the two ends.

This chain uses TRBV5-8 with TRBJ2-5; the match to TRBD1 covers 8 bases. This CDR3 comprises 16 residues. CDR1 and CDR2 (germline): SGHTS, YDEGEE. With V trimmed by 4 bases and J by 0 bases, 8 bases remained unmatched. The CDR3 DNA follows: TGTGCCAGCAGCGCGGACAGGGACGATTACCAAGAGACCCAGTACTTC. This translates into CASSADRDDYQETQYF.

The chain recombines TRBV18 with TRBJ2-5, with a tentative D call TRBD1 (6 bases). Germline V CDR1 and CDR2: KGHSH, LQKENI. CDR3 length: 16 residues. Deletions cut 5 bases from V and 4 bases from J, with 20 bases between. CDR3 nucleotide sequence: TGTGCCAGCTCAGATGGAGGACAGCCAAGGGGAGAGACCCAGTACTTC. It yields the protein CASSDGGQPRGETQYF.

The chain employs TRBV5-4 and TRBJ2-1; TRBD2 matches at 9 bases. The germline V gene has CDR1 SGHNT and CDR2 YYREEE (reference sequence). V shed 2 bases, J shed 8 bases, and the junction held 8 bases outside the gene matches. The CDR3 extends over 15 amino acids. CDR3 in DNA: TGTGCCAGCAGCTTTAGCGGGAGCCCCCGACATGAGCAGTTCTTC. Amino acid sequence: CASSFSGSPRHEQFF.

The chain is built from TRBV11-3 and TRBJ1-3, with 7 positions matching TRBD1. Germline lookup yields CDR1 SGHNT and CDR2 YENEEA. The CDR3 loop spans 15 amino acids. V trimming: 3 bases; J trimming: 8 bases; junction bases outside the gene matches: 10. The CDR3 DNA sequence: TGTGCCAGCAGCTTTCCCTACAGGGGTACGGACACCATATATTTT. It yields the protein CASSFPYRGTDTIYF.